The 26 T cell receptor beta chains below all came from one sample that was sequenced in a study of technical replicates of blood from several donors. Using immunoSEQ multiplex PCR, the repertoire was profiled, and TCRdb retains in-frame clones only, with some absent. Among roughly 93,000 clones listed, 90% to 97% were seen once. The sequencing input was T cells isolated from PBMCs. These receptor sequences come from a human donor in good health.

This clone turned up a few times. The chain employs TRBV7-9 and TRBJ1-2; possibly TRBD1 for D (5 bases). The V and J ends lost 2 bases and 2 bases respectively, with 9 bases between them. The CDR3 extends over 14 amino acids. Germline V gene sequence: CDR1 SEHNR, CDR2 FQNEAQ (reference sequence). CDR3 amino acids: CASSLYDSNYGYTF. CDR3 nucleotide sequence: TGTGCCAGCAGCTTATATGACAGCAACTATGGCTACACCTTC.

The chain links TRBV5-4 to TRBJ2-1, with 11 bases identical to TRBD2. Germline CDR1 and CDR2: SGHNT and YYREEE (reference sequence). The CDR3 is 15 residues long. The V segment lost 4 bases and the J segment 8 bases; nucleotides outside the gene matches: 8. CDR3 in DNA: TGTGCCAGCAGCATGGGTCGGACTAGCGGGTATGAGCAGTTCTTC. Protein sequence: CASSMGRTSGYEQFF.

This chain uses TRBV6-5 with TRBJ2-7; D not resolved. CDR1 is MNHEY and CDR2 is SVGAGI in the germline V gene. CDR3 size: 12 residues. V lost 4 bases, J lost 4 bases, and 8 bases lay in between. In DNA, the CDR3 is TGTGCCAGCAGTTCGCATCGGTACGAGCAGTACTTC. It is translated as CASSSHRYEQYF.

This clone was picked up a small number of times. The chain links TRBV2 to TRBJ1-5; D gene uncertain. CDR1 and CDR2 from the germline V gene are SNHLY and FYNNEI. The CDR3 consists of 15 residues. V lost 7 bases, J lost 2 bases, and 15 bases lay in between. CDR3 region: CASMSEGIGNQPQHF. The CDR3 nucleotides read TGTGCCAGCATGTCTGAGGGAATTGGCAATCAGCCCCAGCATTTT.

The rearrangement links TRBV6-1 to TRBJ2-1; a possible D gene is TRBD2 (6 bases). Germline CDR1 reads MNHNS; CDR2 reads SASEGT. V lost 3 bases and J lost 0, with 9 bases in between. The CDR3 sequence is 15 residues long. The CDR3 DNA sequence: TGTGCCAGCAGTGAGGGGACTGGCTCCTACAATGAGCAGTTCTTC. Its protein product is CASSEGTGSYNEQFF.

The chain has TRBV5-1 and TRBJ2-3, with a tentative D call TRBD1 (6 bases). V dropped 3 bases and J dropped 2 bases, with 16 bases sitting between them. Germline loops: CDR1 SGHRS, CDR2 YFSETQ. The CDR3 contains 16 residues. CDR3 sequence reads: CASSSPPGHPTDTQYF. The CDR3 nucleotides read TGCGCCAGCAGCTCCCCCCCGGGACACCCCACAGATACGCAGTATTTT.

V gene TRBV5-1 combines with J gene TRBJ2-7; 7 bases align to TRBD1. Germline values: CDR1 SGHRS, CDR2 YFSETQ. With V trimmed by 1 base and J by 0 bases, 1 base remained unmatched. The CDR3 extends over 14 amino acids. CDR3 DNA: TGCGCCAGCAGCTTGTCAGGGGGCTCCTACGAGCAGTACTTC. It translates to CASSLSGGSYEQYF.

The chain carries TRBV29-1 and TRBJ2-3; 8 bases match TRBD2. V shed 5 bases, J shed 1 base, and the junction held 2 bases outside the gene matches. The germline V gene has CDR1 SQVTM and CDR2 ANQGSEA. There are 13 residues in the CDR3. This CDR3 reads CSVKAGGTDTQYF. The CDR3 region has the DNA TGCAGCGTTAAAGCGGGGGGCACAGATACGCAGTATTTT.

This chain connects TRBV5-4 to TRBJ1-3; no clear D gene. V was pared by 4 bases and J by 2 bases, with 13 bases between. Germline lookup yields CDR1 SGHNT and CDR2 YYREEE (reference sequence). The CDR3 is 15 residues long. The chain's CDR3 is CASSATYGAGNTIYF. The CDR3 DNA reads as TGTGCCAGCAGCGCGACCTACGGGGCTGGAAACACCATATATTTT.

The chain is built from TRBV15 and TRBJ2-5; unclear D gene. Trimming shortened V by 6 bases and J by 1 base, and 9 bases separated the two germline ends. In germline, CDR1 is LNHNV, CDR2 YYDKDF (reference sequence). There are 13 residues in the CDR3. Written as DNA, the CDR3 is TGTGCCACCAGTACGAGTTTCCAAGAGACCCAGTACTTC. It encodes CATSTSFQETQYF.

This clone showed up just once. The chain carries TRBV27 and TRBJ2-7; the D gene is possibly TRBD2 (5 bases). The CDR3 sequence is 16 residues long. V lost 8 bases to trimming and J lost 1 base, with 21 bases between them. Germline assignment: CDR1 MNHEY and CDR2 SMNVEV (reference sequence). The CDR3 region has the DNA TGTGCCAGCCAACCCTTCTGGACTGACGGGTCCTACGAGCAGTACTTC. This translates into CASQPFWTDGSYEQYF.

The rearrangement uses TRBV11-2 and TRBJ2-1; 7 bases map to TRBD1. Germline trimming cut 6 bases from V and 2 bases from J; bases unmatched to any gene: 7. The germline V gene encodes CDR1 SGHAT and CDR2 FQNNGV. The CDR3 spans 15 residues. CDR3 in amino acids: CASRRQGLAYNEQFF. In DNA form, the CDR3 reads TGTGCCAGCAGACGACAGGGATTGGCCTACAATGAGCAGTTCTTC.

This chain uses TRBV4-1 with TRBJ2-1; D might be TRBD2 (6 bases). Germline V gene sequence: CDR1 MGHRA, CDR2 YSYEKL. The CDR3 is 15 residues long. V gave up 3 bases and J gave up 4 bases, with 13 bases separating them. CDR3 bases: TGCGCCAGCAGCCATCCCGTGGCGGGATACAATGAGCAGTTCTTC. Its protein is CASSHPVAGYNEQFF.

V is TRBV5-8 and J is TRBJ2-1; D remains unclear. CDR1 is SGHTS and CDR2 is YDEGEE in the germline V gene. The V end lost 4 bases, the J end lost 1 base, and 12 bases lay between the germline ends. The CDR3 runs to 15 residues. The CDR3 sequence: CASSLGPSSYNEQFF. Written as DNA, the CDR3 is TGTGCCAGCAGCCTAGGTCCAAGTTCCTACAATGAGCAGTTCTTC.

The chain employs TRBV28 and TRBJ2-1; D perhaps matches TRBD2 (6 bases). From germline, CDR1 is MDHEN and CDR2 SYDVKM. Trimming left V 6 bases short and J 3 bases short, with 9 bases between. CDR3 length: 13 residues. Written as DNA, the CDR3 is TGTGCCAGCAGACTAGCTGACTACAATGAGCAGTTCTTC. Its translation is CASRLADYNEQFF.

This sequence joins TRBV29-1 and TRBJ2-7; 12 bases are shared with TRBD2. This CDR3 is built from 16 residues. Germline loops: CDR1 SQVTM, CDR2 ANQGSEA. The trim removed 3 bases at V and 2 bases at J, leaving 8 bases unmatched. The CDR3 DNA sequence: TGCAGCGTTGACGGCCTAGCGGGAGGGCTCGCCTACGAGCAGTACTTC. Amino acids: CSVDGLAGGLAYEQYF.

This chain joins TRBV4-1 and TRBJ1-2; 8 bases align to TRBD1. Germline loops: CDR1 MGHRA, CDR2 YSYEKL. The V and J ends lost 2 bases and 1 base, in that order; junction bases with no gene match: 15. CDR3 length: 19 residues. The CDR3: CASSQKRGGRQGNNYGYTF. The CDR3, as DNA: TGCGCCAGCAGCCAAAAAAGGGGAGGGAGACAGGGGAATAACTATGGCTACACCTTC.

The V and J genes are TRBV30 and TRBJ2-2; possible D gene TRBD2, 7 bases. Germline V gene lookup returns CDR1 GTSNPN and CDR2 SVGIG (reference sequence). This CDR3 contains 15 residues. V was clipped by 4 bases and J by 5 bases, with 17 bases between them. CDR3 sequence (DNA): TGTGCCTGGAACGGCGGGGGCCTATGGACCGGGGAGCTGTTTTTT. Translation gives CAWNGGGLWTGELFF.

The genes are TRBV9 and TRBJ2-1; TRBD2 might be the D (5 bases). The ends were cut back, 0 bases at V and 0 bases at J, with 10 bases in the middle. Per the germline V gene, CDR1 is SGDLS and CDR2 is YYNGEE. CDR3 length: 16 residues. In nucleotides, the CDR3 is TGTGCCAGCAGCGTAGTCCAGCGGAGCTCCTACAATGAGCAGTTCTTC. Residues: CASSVVQRSSYNEQFF.

The chain couples TRBV30 to TRBJ1-6, with D possibly matching TRBD1 (6 bases). Trimming stripped 1 base from V and 0 bases from J, with 7 bases between. The CDR3 extends over 15 amino acids. CDR1 and CDR2 (germline): GTSNPN, SVGIG (reference sequence). Here the CDR3 reads CAWSEGGSYNSPLHF. Here the CDR3 DNA reads TGTGCCTGGAGTGAAGGGGGCTCCTATAATTCACCCCTCCACTTT.

This rearrangement joins TRBV4-1 to TRBJ2-7, with 14 nucleotides matching TRBD2. The CDR3 runs to 16 residues. With 4 bases clipped from V and 4 bases from J, the junction kept 6 bases outside the gene matches. Per the germline V gene, CDR1 is MGHRA and CDR2 is YSYEKL. The CDR3 here is CASSLGTSGSLYEQYF. The DNA of the CDR3 is TGCGCCAGCAGCCTTGGGACTAGCGGGAGTCTGTACGAGCAGTACTTC.

The chain carries TRBV7-9 and TRBJ2-2; D may be TRBD1 (6 bases). The CDR3 is 14 amino acids. V was pared by 5 bases and J by 5 bases, with 12 bases between. The germline gives CDR1 SEHNR, CDR2 FQNEAQ (reference sequence). The CDR3 is CASSPTGRTGELFF. The CDR3 bases are TGTGCCAGCAGCCCGACAGGAAGGACCGGGGAGCTGTTTTTT.

The chain is built from TRBV7-9 and TRBJ1-6; tentatively, D is TRBD1 (5 bases). The CDR3 runs to 14 residues. Germline V gives CDR1 SEHNR, CDR2 FQNEAQ (reference sequence). Trimming shortened V by 7 bases and J by 5 bases, and 12 bases separated the two germline ends. This CDR3 is CASTAGAHNSPLHF. The CDR3, as DNA: TGTGCCAGCACCGCTGGGGCGCATAATTCACCCCTCCACTTT.

V and J are TRBV11-2 and TRBJ2-7, with TRBD2 matching over 7 bases. The CDR3 runs to 15 residues. In germline, CDR1 is SGHAT, CDR2 FQNNGV. The V segment lost 2 bases and the J segment 2 bases; nucleotides outside the gene matches: 6. The DNA for the CDR3 is TGTGCCAGCAGCTTAAGGCTAGCGGAACCCTACGAGCAGTACTTC. This codes for CASSLRLAEPYEQYF. The whole variable domain, remainder taken from reference TRBV11-2 and TRBJ2-7, is EAGVAQSPRYKIIEKRQSVAFWCNPISGHATLYWYQQILGQGPKLLIQFQNNGVVDDSQLPKDRFSAERLKGVDSTLKIQPAKLEDSAVYLCASSLRLAEPYEQYFGPGTRLTVT.

The CDR3 loop reads CASSLAGGQNTDTQYF. The CDR3, as DNA: TGCGCCAGCAGCTTGGCCGGGGGACAGAACACAGATACGCAGTATTTT. V gene TRBV5-1 combines with J gene TRBJ2-3; a possible D gene is TRBD1 (7 bases). The CDR3 has 16 amino acids. The V end was cut by 0 bases, the J end by 2 bases, with 13 bases between. Per the germline V gene, CDR1 is SGHRS and CDR2 is YFSETQ. Drawing the rest from reference TRBV5-1 and TRBJ2-3, the complete variable domain is KAGVTQTPRYLIKTRGQQVTLSCSPISGHRSVSWYQQTPGQGLQFLFEYFSETQRNKGNFPGRFSGRQFSNSRSEMNVSTLELGDSALYLCASSLAGGQNTDTQYFGPGTRLTVL.

This clone was detected once. The chain carries TRBV6-1 and TRBJ2-7; 11 nucleotides line up with TRBD2. From germline, CDR1 is MNHNS and CDR2 SASEGT. J gave up 3 bases and V 4 bases, and 8 bases lay outside the gene matches. The CDR3 is 16 amino acids. The CDR3 spells CASSGSGLAGLYEQYF. The CDR3 DNA reads as TGTGCCAGCAGTGGATCAGGACTAGCGGGCCTCTACGAGCAGTACTTC.